This T cell receptor beta chain was captured by sequencing in a study of blood T cell repertoires in COVID-19. Assay: immunoSEQ multiplex PCR; the TCRdb copy retains only in-frame clones and omits some. The table records 150,000 to 200,000 clones, roughly 90% of them present only once. V lost 0 bases, J lost 7 bases, and 13 bases lay in between. Germline V lookup: CDR1 LGHDT, CDR2 YNNKEL (reference sequence). The length of the CDR3 is 15 residues. The chain is built from TRBV3-1 (or the pseudogene TRBV3-2) and TRBJ2-1; TRBD2 is a possible D gene (6 bases). The receptor comes from a man aged 50 or older with acute or convalescent COVID-19. The specimen was peripheral blood. The CDR3 reads CASSQETTGRNEQFF. The CDR3 coding sequence is TGTGCCAGCAGCCAAGAAACAACTGGGAGGAATGAGCAGTTCTTC.